This T cell receptor (beta chain) derives from a study of cytomegalovirus exposure and HLA in healthy donors. Assay: immunoSEQ multiplex PCR; the TCRdb copy retains only in-frame clones and omits some. The sample has about 220,000 clones, 80% to 85% seen once. This clone has just one count. The antigen is not known. V shed 7 bases and J shed 3 bases, with 9 bases lying between them. Germline V CDR1 and CDR2: MDHEN, SYDVKM. The CDR3 is 12 amino acids. Study conclusions and caveats: The listing of 150 to 200 TCR beta chains classed them as cytomegalovirus-associated. High specificity and sensitivity for cytomegalovirus status were reported for the classifier.

Sequencing was done on a sample of PBMCs. This TCR came from a woman aged 25 to 39 in good health and CMV-seropositive. The V gene is TRBV28, the J gene TRBJ1-1; no firm D call. CDR3 amino acids: CASTVTDTEAFF. The CDR3 bases are TGTGCCAGCACTGTCACAGACACTGAAGCTTTCTTT.